This T cell receptor beta chain came from a study of CD8 T cells in ankylosing spondylitis. TCRdb re-called the 5' RACE reads with MiXCR, one entry per CDR3 protein. The sample lists some 250,000 distinct CDR3 sequences, around 25% occurring once. Ten or more counts support this clonotype. The germline V and J ends were trimmed by 5 bases and 0 bases, with 13 bases remaining between them. The CDR3 length is 16 residues. The receptor was isolated from a male donor with ankylosing spondylitis or in good health (not recorded which). Input material: blood, either unsorted or a sorted T cell fraction (not recorded which). The V gene is TRBV12-3 or TRBV12-4, the J gene TRBJ2-2; D is tentatively TRBD1 or TRBD2 (5 bases each). DNA of the CDR3: TGTGCCAGCAGTCGGGGCGAGGGACCGAACACCGGGGAGCTGTTTTTT. Translation: CASSRGEGPNTGELFF.